This T cell receptor (beta chain) is drawn from a study of blood T cell repertoires in COVID-19. Trimming removed 6 bases from V and 1 base from J; junction bases left unmatched: 17. The CDR3 runs to 18 residues. Germline V gene sequence: CDR1 MNHEY, CDR2 SVGEGT. Libraries were prepared by immunoSEQ multiplex PCR; TCRdb keeps only in-frame clonotypes and omits some of them. This sample yields over 130,000 clones, of which about 86% are seen a single time; 3.5% to 4.5% belongs to the top ten. This clonotype originated in a woman aged 55-75 years with acute or convalescent COVID-19. J is TRBJ2-7 and V is TRBV6-2 or TRBV6-3; 8 bases align to TRBD1. Material for sequencing was peripheral blood. The CDR3: CASSSDPVDRASSYEQYF. The CDR3 DNA is TGTGCCAGCAGCTCAGATCCAGTGGACAGGGCAAGTTCCTACGAGCAGTACTTC.